This entry lists 11 T cell receptor beta chains sequenced from one sample in a study of Graves' ophthalmopathy and Graves' hyperthyroidism. The sequenced template was RNA, covering the TCR beta CDR3 region. A first-round RT-PCR used HTBI primers, followed by a second-round multiplex PCR. Via MiXCR, TCRdb re-called the multiplex PCR reads, giving one row per CDR3 protein. This table holds around 590,000 distinct CDR3 sequences, 35% to 45% found once. Sequencing was performed on peripheral blood or thyroid tissue (not recorded which). All receptors derive from an adult man with Graves' hyperthyroidism.

The table lists this clonotype with many counts. CDR3 residues: CASSETLLDTGELFF. CDR3 in DNA: TGCGCCAGCAGTGAGACCCTCCTAGACACCGGGGAGCTGTTTTTT. V and J are TRBV10-1 and TRBJ2-2, with no clear D. Germline values: CDR1 WNHNN, CDR2 SYGVQD (reference sequence). The CDR3 length is 15 residues. V was clipped by 2 bases and J by 3 bases, with 10 bases between them.

In this sample, this clonotype turned up a few times. This sequence joins TRBV20-1 and TRBJ1-3, with D unclear. The CDR3 contains 13 residues. Trimming removed 4 bases from V and 0 bases from J, with 7 bases in between. CDR1 and CDR2 (germline): DFQATT, SNEGSKA (reference sequence). The CDR3 region is CSATEPSGNTIYF. The CDR3 region has the DNA TGCAGTGCTACGGAACCCTCTGGAAACACCATATATTTT.

This clonotype was found many times. The gene calls are TRBV20-1 and TRBJ1-2, with D perhaps matching TRBD1 (5 bases). The CDR3 totals 13 residues. V shed 6 bases and J shed 1 base, with 12 bases lying between them. Looked up from germline, CDR1 is DFQATT and CDR2 is SNEGSKA (reference sequence). Written as DNA, the CDR3 is TGCAGTGCGCCTCAGGGAATTAACTATGGCTACACCTTC. Its protein product is CSAPQGINYGYTF.

The rearrangement links TRBV5-8 to TRBJ2-7; 9 nucleotides match TRBD2. This CDR3 is built from 15 residues. With V trimmed by 5 bases and J by 5 bases, 11 bases remained unmatched. CDR1 is SGHTS, CDR2 YDEGEE, per germline. CDR3 DNA: TGTGCCAGCAGTCCTGTAGCGGGAGCAAATAACGAGCAGTACTTC. Protein product: CASSPVAGANNEQYF.

V gene TRBV7-2 combines with J gene TRBJ1-6; 7 bases align to TRBD1. With 3 bases clipped from V and 6 bases from J, the junction kept 14 bases outside the gene matches. The CDR3 is 18 residues long. Germline V CDR1 and CDR2: SGHTA, FQGNSA. CDR3 residues: CASSLVGQGDLTNSPLHF. The DNA for the CDR3 is TGTGCCAGCAGCTTGGTGGGGCAGGGGGACCTGACTAATTCACCCCTCCACTTT.

A word on this clonotype: A much larger clone lies a single base off, so this may be a read error. The V gene is TRBV5-1, the J gene TRBJ1-4, with a weak D call TRBD1 (5 bases). The CDR3 contains 14 residues. Germline lookup yields CDR1 SGHRS and CDR2 YFSETQ. The CDR3 DNA reads TGCGCCAGCAGATGGGACCCGAAGAATGAAAGACTGTTTTTT. It codes for CASRWDPKNERLFF. Drawing the rest from reference TRBV5-1 and TRBJ1-4, the complete variable domain is KAGVTQTPRYLIKTRGQQVTLSCSPISGHRSVSWYQQTPGQGLQFLFEYFSETQRNKGNFPGRFSGRQFSNSRSEMNVSTLELGDSALYLCASRWDPKNERLFFGSGTQLSVL.

This clonotype has at least ten counts. The chain joins TRBV7-3 to TRBJ2-2; D is uncertain. CDR3 length equals 12 residues. Per the germline V gene, CDR1 is SGHTA and CDR2 is FQGTGA. V dropped 4 bases and J dropped 6 bases, with 6 bases sitting between them. DNA of the CDR3: TGTGCCAGCAGCTCCCCTGCCGGGGAGCTGTTTTTT. Translated, it gives CASSSPAGELFF.

V is TRBV7-2 and J is TRBJ1-2; perhaps TRBD1 as D (5 bases). Germline V lookup: CDR1 SGHTA, CDR2 FQGNSA. The V end lost 0 bases, the J end lost 6 bases, and 8 bases lay between the germline ends. This CDR3 is 13 amino acids long. The DNA for the CDR3 is TGTGCCAGCAGCTTAGCGCGGGGCAATGGCTACACCTTC. It specifies CASSLARGNGYTF.

For this clonotype: A much larger clone differs from this one at a single base, so this may be a read error. The conserved closing phenylalanine or tryptophan is absent in this CDR3, likely reflecting a read error. V is TRBV20-1 and J is TRBJ1-1; D not resolved. Trimming pared 7 bases from V and 1 base from J, leaving 7 bases between. This CDR3 is built from 11 residues. From germline, CDR1 is DFQATT and CDR2 SNEGSKA (reference sequence). CDR3 DNA: TGCAGTGGACTGGAGAACACTGAAGCTTTCCTT. It specifies CSGLENTEAFL.

The chain carries TRBV5-1 and TRBJ2-1, with D perhaps TRBD1 (5 bases). Germline V gene lookup returns CDR1 SGHRS and CDR2 YFSETQ. Trimming removed 2 bases from V and 8 bases from J, with 11 bases in between. This CDR3 has 13 residues. CDR3 in DNA: TGCGCCAGCAGCTTACTCAGGGTTGATGAGCAGTTCTTC. This sequence encodes CASSLLRVDEQFF.

To note about this clonotype: Given a much more abundant clone one base away, this may be a read error. The chain couples TRBV12-3 or TRBV12-4 to TRBJ1-3, with D possibly TRBD1 on 5 matching bases. The CDR3 contains 16 residues. CDR3: CASSWGRGHSGNTIHF. CDR3 in DNA: TGTGCCAGCAGCTGGGGACGGGGTCACTCTGGAAACACCATACATTTT.